This T cell receptor beta chain was identified during a study of T cells in localized non-small cell lung cancer. Regarding the study as a whole: Those with higher blood T cell density had longer overall survival. The study found T cell clonality highest in uninvolved adjacent lung, above tumor.

The method was immunoSEQ multiplex PCR; TCRdb's version includes in-frame clones alone and lacks a portion of them. The sample includes 43,000 or so clones, 91% of them seen just once. A note on this clone: Antigen specificity is unknown.

The CDR3 loop spans 16 amino acids. The germline V gene encodes CDR1 MNHNY and CDR2 SVGAGI (reference sequence). With 6 bases removed from V and 3 bases from J, the gap between germline ends came to 18 bases. This specimen consisted of PBMCs, obtained before any cancer treatment. This chain connects TRBV6-6 to TRBJ2-1; D might be TRBD2 (5 bases). The TCR originated in a woman between 35 and 70 years old with stage II lung adenocarcinoma. CDR3 loop: CASRRSGGDYYNEQFF. In nucleotides, the CDR3 is TGTGCCAGCAGGAGATCGGGCGGAGACTACTACAATGAGCAGTTCTTC.